A selection of T cell receptor beta chains follows, all from one sample in a study of sequential checkpoint blockade in melanoma. Data came from immunoSEQ multiplex PCR; TCRdb stores just in-frame clones and leaves some out. The sample contains around 9,700 clones, 50% to 65% of which appear only once. The starting material was CD8+ T cells sorted from blood (inferred from file names), obtained from a patient given nivolumab and ipilimumab in sequence. The receptors were sampled from a human donor with melanoma. The conserved cysteine and the conserved F or W are not part of the CDR3 here.

J gene | V gene | CDR3 protein
TRBJ2-2 | TRBV7-8 | ASSLFSSGELF
TRBJ2-2 | TRBV27 | ASSFYDSTGELF
TRBJ2-1 | TRBV7-8 | ASTQTGYNEQF
TRBJ1-1 | TRBV15 | ATRKEGDRGSEVENTEAF
TRBJ2-7 | TRBV4-3 | ASSQDIGRIDEQY
TRBJ2-3 | TRBV28 | ASSLLSTDTQY
TRBJ2-1 | TRBV5-1 | ASGTSADEQF
TRBJ1-5 | TRBV16 | ASSPPDQPQH
TRBJ2-2 | TRBV4-1 | ASSQAPTDLTGELF
TRBJ2-7 | TRBV28 | ASSPVQDTYEQY
TRBJ2-1 | TRBV19 | ASKDRGFNEQF
TRBJ2-5 | TRBV6-6 | ASSYPAAQETQY
TRBJ2-7 | TRBV6-5 | ASSYSSGRYDEQY
TRBJ2-3 | TRBV30 | AWSESGGPDTQY
TRBJ2-5 | TRBV7-9 | ASSLNSQETQY
TRBJ2-2 | TRBV7-6 | ASSLVSGLSNTGELF
TRBJ2-1 | TRBV9 | ASSPGSSGIEQF
TRBJ2-7 | TRBV11-2 | ASSYGQGTPMYEQY
TRBJ1-5 | TRBV19 | ASSIPNGAQH
TRBJ2-7 | TRBV9 | ASSVGQNSYEQY
TRBJ1-1 | TRBV29-1 | STRDSSTEAF
TRBJ2-7 | TRBV7-8 | ASSSGTSGIILYEQY
TRBJ2-1 | TRBV19 | ASSIELAGGEQF
TRBJ1-2 | TRBV6-5 | ASSYSDTNDYGYT
TRBJ2-3 | TRBV4-1 | ASSQPTSGQGTDTQY
TRBJ1-1 | TRBV29-1 | SVRDPAF
TRBJ2-2 | TRBV7-9 | ASSQAASGRIGDTGELF
TRBJ2-2 | TRBV2 | ASSSGNTGELF
TRBJ2-3 | TRBV28 | ASSLYLGGRTGSTDTQY
TRBJ1-5 | TRBV11-2 | ASSSPGTGEH
TRBJ2-1 | TRBV6-1 | ASSESSNEQF
TRBJ1-1 | TRBV7-9 | ASRRGQGDPRVKGAF
TRBJ2-1 | TRBV11-1 | ASSQGQSSYNEQF
TRBJ1-1 | TRBV7-7 | ASSLGQGAEAF
TRBJ2-3 | TRBV10-3 | AIAGRESSTDTQY
TRBJ2-1 | TRBV6-1 | ASSELAGGPGNEQF
TRBJ2-1 | TRBV2 | ASSASGRAHEQF
TRBJ1-5 | TRBV6-5 | ASSSSFTTQPQH
TRBJ2-2 | TRBV7-6 | ASSRSDEGWNTGELF
TRBJ1-5 | TRBV28 | ASSSDRRAMSNQPQH
TRBJ2-7 | TRBV27 | ASSPGTGGAGVYEQY
TRBJ1-2 | TRBV7-9 | ASSPRDRVGYT
TRBJ1-2 | TRBV5-6 | ASSLEGGRSYGYT
TRBJ2-2 | TRBV4-3 | ASSQAVLATSGGELF
TRBJ2-7 | TRBV28 | ASSLEQELYEQY
TRBJ2-7 | TRBV9 | ASSGSGDQQY
TRBJ2-7 | TRBV28 | ASRSGTRISYEQY
TRBJ2-7 | TRBV5-1 | ASSLAGGSYEQY
TRBJ2-2 | TRBV9 | ASSPFLNTGELF
TRBJ2-1 | TRBV20-1 | SASNSSGQF
TRBJ1-3 | TRBV11-2 | ASSLDWTPRTGNTIY
TRBJ1-5 | TRBV6-5 | ASSLGQGNQPQH
TRBJ1-2 | TRBV5-6 | ASSLGRTGGRYGYT
TRBJ2-7 | TRBV29-1 | SVEVSSYEQY
TRBJ2-7 | TRBV12-5 | ASGRHYRVGDEQY
TRBJ2-1 | TRBV6-1 | ASVASELNEQF